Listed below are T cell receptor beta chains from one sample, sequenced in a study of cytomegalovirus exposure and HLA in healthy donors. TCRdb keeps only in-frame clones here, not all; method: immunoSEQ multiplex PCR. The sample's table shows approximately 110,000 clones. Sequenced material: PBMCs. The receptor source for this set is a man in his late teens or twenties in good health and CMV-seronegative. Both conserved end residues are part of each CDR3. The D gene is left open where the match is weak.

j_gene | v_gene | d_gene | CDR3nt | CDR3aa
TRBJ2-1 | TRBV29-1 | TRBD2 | TGCAGCTTCCTAGGGACTAGCGGGGGGGATAGTTCCTACAATGAGCAGTTCTTC | CSFLGTSGGDSSYNEQFF
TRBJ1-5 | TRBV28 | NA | TGTGCCAGCAGGGCCATGGCGGCGGATCAGCCCCAGCATTTT | CASRAMAADQPQHF
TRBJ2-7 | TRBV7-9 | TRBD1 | TGTGCCAGCAGCTTAGCGGGGTCGACAGGGGGTGAGCAGTACTTC | CASSLAGSTGGEQYF
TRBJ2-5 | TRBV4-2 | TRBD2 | TGTGCCAGCAGCCAAGATTGGGCTAGCGGGAGCGGAGGGGAGACCCAGTACTTC | CASSQDWASGSGGETQYF
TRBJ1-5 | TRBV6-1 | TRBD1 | TGTGCCAGCTATGGGACAGGGTATCAGCCCCAGCATTTT | CASYGTGYQPQHF
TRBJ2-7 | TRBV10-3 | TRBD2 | TGTGCCATCAGTGAGGGGGAGGGTGGCGAGCAGTACTTC | CAISEGEGGEQYF
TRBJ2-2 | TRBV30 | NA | TGTGCCTGGAGAGAGGACTGGCTGTTTTTT | CAWREDWLFF
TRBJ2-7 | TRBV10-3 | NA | TGTGCCATCAGTGAGTCGGAGGTAGCCCCCTACGAGCAGTACTTC | CAISESEVAPYEQYF
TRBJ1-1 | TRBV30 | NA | TGTGCCTGGAGTGTAGGGGCGAACACTGAAGCTTTCTTT | CAWSVGANTEAFF
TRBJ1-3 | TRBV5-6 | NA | TGTGCCAGCAGCTTGGGACAGGTGGGAAACACCATATATTTT | CASSLGQVGNTIYF
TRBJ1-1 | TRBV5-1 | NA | TGCGCCAGCAGCCCCCAGGGGATGAACACTGAAGCTTTCTTT | CASSPQGMNTEAFF
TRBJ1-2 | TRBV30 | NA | TGTGCCTGGAGTGCGTCCCTTACTAACTATGGCTACACCTTC | CAWSASLTNYGYTF
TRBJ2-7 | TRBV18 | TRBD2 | TGTGCCAGCTCACCCCTAGCGGGGGTCGACGAGCAGTACTTC | CASSPLAGVDEQYF
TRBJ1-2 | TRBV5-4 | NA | TGTGCCAGCAGCTTAGACAGGACAGCCTATGGCTACACCTTC | CASSLDRTAYGYTF
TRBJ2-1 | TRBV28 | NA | TGTGCCAGCAGTCCACGACTATCCAGCTCCTACAATGAGCAGTTCTTC | CASSPRLSSSYNEQFF
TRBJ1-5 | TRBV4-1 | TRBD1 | TGCGCCAGCAGCCAAGATCGCGGGACAGGTCAGCCCCAGCATTTT | CASSQDRGTGQPQHF
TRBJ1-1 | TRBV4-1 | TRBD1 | TGCGCCAGCAGCCAAGGCCCACCAGGGGGCGGCACTGAAGCTTTCTTT | CASSQGPPGGGTEAFF
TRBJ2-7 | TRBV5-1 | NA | TGCGCCAGCAGCTTGAGGGCAGGGGCCGTCTACGAGCAGTACTTC | CASSLRAGAVYEQYF
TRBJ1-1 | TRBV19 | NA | TGTGCCTCCAATCTGTGGGCAGCCCCGGGAACTGAAGCTTTCTTT | CASNLWAAPGTEAFF
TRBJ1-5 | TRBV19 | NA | TGTGCCAGTAGTGTCAGGGTTAGCAATCAGCCCCAGCATTTT | CASSVRVSNQPQHF
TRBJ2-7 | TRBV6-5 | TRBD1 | TGTGCCAGCAGCTACGGGACAGGGGGCGCCTACGAGCAGTACTTC | CASSYGTGGAYEQYF
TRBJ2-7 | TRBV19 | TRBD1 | TGTGCCAGTAGTATAGGCAGGGGGACAGCCATCTACGAGCAGTACTTC | CASSIGRGTAIYEQYF
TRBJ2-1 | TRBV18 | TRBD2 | TGTGCCAGCTCACCGAGAGTTTTGTCTAGCGGGAGTGATGAGCAGTTCTTC | CASSPRVLSSGSDEQFF
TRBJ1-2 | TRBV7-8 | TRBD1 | TGTGCCAGCAGCCACGGGACAGGGAATGGTGGCTACACCTTC | CASSHGTGNGGYTF
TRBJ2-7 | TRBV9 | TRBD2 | TGTGCCAGCAGCGTCGCTAGCGGAACTCACTACGAGCAGTACTTC | CASSVASGTHYEQYF
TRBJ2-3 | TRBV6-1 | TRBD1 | TGTGCCAGCAGTCCGACAGGGTCGGTGACAGATACGCAGTATTTT | CASSPTGSVTDTQYF
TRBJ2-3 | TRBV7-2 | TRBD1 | TGTGCCAGCAGCGCACAGCCGACAGGGGATAGCACAGATACGCAGTATTTT | CASSAQPTGDSTDTQYF
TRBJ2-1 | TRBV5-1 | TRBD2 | TGCGCCAGCAGCTCGGGCGGGAGTAGGGAGCAGTTCTTC | CASSSGGSREQFF
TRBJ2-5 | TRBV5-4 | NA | TGTGCCAGTAGGGGTGGGCAAGAGACCCAGTACTTC | CASRGGQETQYF
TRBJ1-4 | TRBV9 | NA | TGTGCCAGCAGCGTCGGCAGGGCCCGTGGAGAACTGTTTTTT | CASSVGRARGELFF
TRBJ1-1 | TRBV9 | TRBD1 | TGTGCCAGCAGCGGCGGGACAGGGAACACTGAAGCTTTCTTT | CASSGGTGNTEAFF
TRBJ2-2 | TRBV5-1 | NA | TGCGCCAGCAGTTGGAGTGGGACACCGAACACCGGGGAGCTGTTTTTT | CASSWSGTPNTGELFF
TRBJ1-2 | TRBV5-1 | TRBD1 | TGCGCCAGCAGCTTGGAGGGACAGGGCTTTTATGGCTACACCTTC | CASSLEGQGFYGYTF
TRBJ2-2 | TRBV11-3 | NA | TGTGCCAGCAGCCCGACTGTGGCCGGGGAGCTGTTTTTT | CASSPTVAGELFF
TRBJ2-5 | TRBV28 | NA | TGTGCCTCAAAGTCGGGGAACCAAGAGACCCAGTACTTC | CASKSGNQETQYF
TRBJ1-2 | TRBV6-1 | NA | TGTGCCACCATAGGGGGAGGCTACACCTTC | CATIGGGYTF
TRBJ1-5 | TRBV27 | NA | TGTGCCAGCAGTTTATTCCAGGGGCCCAATCAGCCCCAGCATTTT | CASSLFQGPNQPQHF
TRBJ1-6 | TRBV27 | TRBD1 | TGTGCCAGCAGTGCGTCGGACAGGGGGCGGTCACCCCTCCACTTT | CASSASDRGRSPLHF
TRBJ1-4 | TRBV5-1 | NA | TGCGCCAGCAGCTCCTCCTGGTCAACACGTGGTGAAAAACTGTTTTTT | CASSSSWSTRGEKLFF
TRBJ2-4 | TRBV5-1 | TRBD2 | TGCGCCAGCAGCTTGGGGACTAGCAAAAACATTCAGTACTTC | CASSLGTSKNIQYF
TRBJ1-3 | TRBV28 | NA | TGTGCCAGCATTTCCCCGGGGGATGAAAACACCATATATTTT | CASISPGDENTIYF
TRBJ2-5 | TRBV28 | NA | TGTGCCAGCAGTTTGTGGCAGGGTGAGACCCAGTACTTC | CASSLWQGETQYF
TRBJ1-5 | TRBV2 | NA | TGTGCCAGCAGTGGTAGACTTCCAGAGTTTCAGCCCCAGCATTTT | CASSGRLPEFQPQHF
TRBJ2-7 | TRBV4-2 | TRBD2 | TGTGCCAGCAGCCAAGACCCTAGCGGGAGGGCCTCCTACGAGCAGTACTTC | CASSQDPSGRASYEQYF
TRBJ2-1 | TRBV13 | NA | TGTGCCAGCAGCTTAGGCCCTAGGCCTGGGAATGAGCAGTTCTTC | CASSLGPRPGNEQFF